This note documents a single TCR beta chain sequence. The entry originates in a study of blood T cell repertoires in COVID-19. Whole-study context: T cells, B-cell-depleted T cells, or PBMCs supplied cDNA or gDNA.

Sequencing was performed with immunoSEQ multiplex PCR; in TCRdb, only in-frame clones are kept and a portion is missing. In the table there are roughly 61,000 clones, less than 85% of which are singletons. Looked up from germline, CDR1 is WNHNN and CDR2 is SYGVQD (reference sequence). V lost 5 bases and J lost 7; bases outside the gene matches: 10. This CDR3 comprises 14 residues. The sequenced material came from peripheral blood. The clonotype was recovered from an older woman with acute or convalescent COVID-19. The chain carries TRBV10-1 and TRBJ1-1; 7 bases map to TRBD1. The CDR3 nucleotides read TGCGCCAGCAGTACTGACCGGGACAGCCATGAAGCTTTCTTT. Protein product: CASSTDRDSHEAFF.